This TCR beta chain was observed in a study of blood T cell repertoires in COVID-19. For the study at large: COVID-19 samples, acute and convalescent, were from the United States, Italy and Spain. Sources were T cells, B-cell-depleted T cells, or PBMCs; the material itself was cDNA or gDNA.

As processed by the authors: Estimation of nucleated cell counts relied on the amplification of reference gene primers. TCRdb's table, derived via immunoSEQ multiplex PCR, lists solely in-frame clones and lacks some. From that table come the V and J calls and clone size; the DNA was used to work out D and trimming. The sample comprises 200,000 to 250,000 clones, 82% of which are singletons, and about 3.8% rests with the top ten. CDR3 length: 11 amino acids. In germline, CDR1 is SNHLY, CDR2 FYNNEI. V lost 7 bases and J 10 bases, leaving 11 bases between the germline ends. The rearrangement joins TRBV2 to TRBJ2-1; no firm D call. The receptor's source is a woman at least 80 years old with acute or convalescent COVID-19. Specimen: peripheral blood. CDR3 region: CASTLTWEQFF. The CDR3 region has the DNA TGTGCCAGCACCTTGACTTGGGAGCAGTTCTTC. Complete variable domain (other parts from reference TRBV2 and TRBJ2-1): EPEVTQTPSHQVTQMGQEVILRCVPISNHLYFYWYRQILGQKVEFLVSFYNNEISEKSEIFDDQFSVERPDGSNFTLKIRSTKLEDSAMYFCASTLTWEQFFGPGTRLTVL.